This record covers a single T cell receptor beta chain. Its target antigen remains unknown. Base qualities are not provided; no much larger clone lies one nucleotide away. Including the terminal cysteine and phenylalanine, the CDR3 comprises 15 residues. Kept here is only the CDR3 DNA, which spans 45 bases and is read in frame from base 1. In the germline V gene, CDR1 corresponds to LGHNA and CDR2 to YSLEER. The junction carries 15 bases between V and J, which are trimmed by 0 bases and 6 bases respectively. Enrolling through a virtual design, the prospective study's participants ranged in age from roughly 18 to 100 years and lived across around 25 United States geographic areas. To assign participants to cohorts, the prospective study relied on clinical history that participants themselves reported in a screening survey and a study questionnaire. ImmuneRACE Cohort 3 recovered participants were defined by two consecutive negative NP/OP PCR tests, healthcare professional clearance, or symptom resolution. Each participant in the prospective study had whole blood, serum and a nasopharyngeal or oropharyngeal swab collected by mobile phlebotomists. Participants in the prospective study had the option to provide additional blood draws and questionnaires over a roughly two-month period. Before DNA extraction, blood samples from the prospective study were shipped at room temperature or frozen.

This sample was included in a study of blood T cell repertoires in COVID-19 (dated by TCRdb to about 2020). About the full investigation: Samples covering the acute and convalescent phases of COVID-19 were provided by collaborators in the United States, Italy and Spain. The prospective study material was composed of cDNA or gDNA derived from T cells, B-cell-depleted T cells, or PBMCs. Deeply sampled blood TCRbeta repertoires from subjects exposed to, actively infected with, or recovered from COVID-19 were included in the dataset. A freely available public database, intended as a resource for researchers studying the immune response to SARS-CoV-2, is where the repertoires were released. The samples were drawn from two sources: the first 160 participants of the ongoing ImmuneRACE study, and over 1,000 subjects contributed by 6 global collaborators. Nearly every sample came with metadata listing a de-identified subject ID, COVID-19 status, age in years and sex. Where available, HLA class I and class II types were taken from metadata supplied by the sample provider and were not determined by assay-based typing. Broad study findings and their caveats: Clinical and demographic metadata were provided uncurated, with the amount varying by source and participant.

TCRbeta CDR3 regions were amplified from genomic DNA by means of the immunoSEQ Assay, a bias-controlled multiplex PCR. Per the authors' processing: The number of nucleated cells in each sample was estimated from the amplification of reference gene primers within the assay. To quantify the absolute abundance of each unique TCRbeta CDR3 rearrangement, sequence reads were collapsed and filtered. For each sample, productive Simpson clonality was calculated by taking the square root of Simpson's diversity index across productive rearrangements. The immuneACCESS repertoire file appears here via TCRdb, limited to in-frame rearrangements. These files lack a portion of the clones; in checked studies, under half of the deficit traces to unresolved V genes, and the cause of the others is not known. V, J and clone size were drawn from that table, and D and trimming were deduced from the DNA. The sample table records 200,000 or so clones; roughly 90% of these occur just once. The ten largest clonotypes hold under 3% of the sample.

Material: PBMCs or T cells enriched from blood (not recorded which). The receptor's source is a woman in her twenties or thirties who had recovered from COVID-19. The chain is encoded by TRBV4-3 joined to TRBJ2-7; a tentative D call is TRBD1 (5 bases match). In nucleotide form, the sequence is TGCGCCAGCAGCCAAGATCTTGCCAGGGTTAGCGAGCAGTACTTC. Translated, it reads CASSQDLARVSEQYF.